This T cell receptor (beta chain) was obtained from a study of metastatic and nonmetastatic thyroid tumors. About the research overall: It was across blood and tumor or nodule tissue from malignant and benign thyroid patients that repertoires were compared. Study-level points and caveats: Reportedly, malignant thyroid tumors had significantly higher TCR beta diversity than benign nodules, in blood and tumor.

In the authors' workflow: A classifier of distant metastasis in papillary thyroid cancer was built from CDR3 differences (across clinicopathological groups). TCRdb redid the clone calls on the PCR reads using MiXCR. The V and J calls, along with clone size, are taken from TCRdb and not from the paper's own processing. The table has 6,100 or so clones, 33% seen once. This clone is labeled as large. The antigen is not known. Treatment of any kind had been given to no patient before thyroid surgery. Source material: adjacent normal tissue. The TCR was taken from a male donor with papillary thyroid cancer or a benign thyroid nodule (not recorded which). Some clones in this sample may be carry-over from other donors' samples.

In DNA form, the CDR3 reads TGTGCCAGCAGCCTGGACGGAGGGACAGATACGCAGTATTTT. As protein: CASSLDGGTDTQYF. The chain combines TRBV12-3 or TRBV12-4 with TRBJ2-3; maybe TRBD2 (6 bases). The CDR3 runs to 14 residues. V lost 6 bases and J 3 bases, leaving 13 bases between the germline ends.